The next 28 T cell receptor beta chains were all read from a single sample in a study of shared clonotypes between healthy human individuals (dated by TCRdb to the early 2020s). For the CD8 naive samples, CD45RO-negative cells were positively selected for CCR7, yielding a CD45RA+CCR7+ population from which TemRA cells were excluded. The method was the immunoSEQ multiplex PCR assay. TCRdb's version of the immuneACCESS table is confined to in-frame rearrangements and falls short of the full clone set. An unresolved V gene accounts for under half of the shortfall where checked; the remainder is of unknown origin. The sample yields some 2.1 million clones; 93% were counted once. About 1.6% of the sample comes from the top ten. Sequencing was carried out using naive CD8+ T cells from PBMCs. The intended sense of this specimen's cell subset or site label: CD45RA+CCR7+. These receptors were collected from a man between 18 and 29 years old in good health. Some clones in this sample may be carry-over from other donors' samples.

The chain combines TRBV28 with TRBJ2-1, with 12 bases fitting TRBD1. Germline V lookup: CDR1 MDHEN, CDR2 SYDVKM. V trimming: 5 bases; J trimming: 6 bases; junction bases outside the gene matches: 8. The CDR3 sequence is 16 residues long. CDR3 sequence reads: CASSILWGQGANEQFF. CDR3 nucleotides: TGTGCCAGCAGTATTCTCTGGGGACAGGGGGCCAATGAGCAGTTCTTC.

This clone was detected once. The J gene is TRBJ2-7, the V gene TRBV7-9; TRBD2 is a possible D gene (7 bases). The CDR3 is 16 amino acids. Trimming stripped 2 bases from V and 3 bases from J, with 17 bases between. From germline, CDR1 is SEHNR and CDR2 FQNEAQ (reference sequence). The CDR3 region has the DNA TGTGCCAGCAGCTTACCGCCCGCGGGGGCACTCTACGAGCAGTACTTC. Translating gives CASSLPPAGALYEQYF.

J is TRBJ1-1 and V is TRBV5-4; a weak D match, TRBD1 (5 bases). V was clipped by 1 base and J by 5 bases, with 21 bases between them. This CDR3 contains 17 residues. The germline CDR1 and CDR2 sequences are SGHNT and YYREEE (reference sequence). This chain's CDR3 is CASSLQAGRSLGTEAFF. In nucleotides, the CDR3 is TGTGCCAGCAGCTTGCAGGCAGGGCGTAGCCTGGGGACTGAAGCTTTCTTT.

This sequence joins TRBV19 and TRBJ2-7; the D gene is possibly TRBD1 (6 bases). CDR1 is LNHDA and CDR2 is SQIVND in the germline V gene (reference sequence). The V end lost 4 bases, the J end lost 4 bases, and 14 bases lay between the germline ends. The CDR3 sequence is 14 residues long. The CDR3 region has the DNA TGTGCCAGTAGTAGGGACACTTGGACGTACGAGCAGTACTTC. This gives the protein CASSRDTWTYEQYF.

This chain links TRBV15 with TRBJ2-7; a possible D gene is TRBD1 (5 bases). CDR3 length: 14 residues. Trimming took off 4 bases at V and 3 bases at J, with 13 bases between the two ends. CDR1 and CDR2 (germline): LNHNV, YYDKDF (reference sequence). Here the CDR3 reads CATSTAQGVYEQYF. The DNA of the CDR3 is TGTGCCACCAGCACAGCTCAGGGTGTCTACGAGCAGTACTTC.

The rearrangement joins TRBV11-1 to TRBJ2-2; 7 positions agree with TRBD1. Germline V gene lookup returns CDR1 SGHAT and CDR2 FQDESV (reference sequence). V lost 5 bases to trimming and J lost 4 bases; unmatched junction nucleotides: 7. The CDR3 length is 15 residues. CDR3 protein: CASSLWDRSTGELFF. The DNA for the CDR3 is TGTGCCAGCAGCCTATGGGACAGATCCACCGGGGAGCTGTTTTTT.

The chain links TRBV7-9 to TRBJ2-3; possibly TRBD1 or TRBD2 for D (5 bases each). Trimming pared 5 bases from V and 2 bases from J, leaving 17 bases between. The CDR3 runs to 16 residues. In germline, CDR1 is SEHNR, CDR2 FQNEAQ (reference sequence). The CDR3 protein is CASSPTGRTYTDTQYF. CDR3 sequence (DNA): TGTGCCAGCAGCCCCACGGGACGGACCTACACAGATACGCAGTATTTT.

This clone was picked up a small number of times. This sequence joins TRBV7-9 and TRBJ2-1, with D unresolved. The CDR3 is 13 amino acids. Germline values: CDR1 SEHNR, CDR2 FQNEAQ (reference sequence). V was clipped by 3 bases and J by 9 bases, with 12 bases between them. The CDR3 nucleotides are TGTGCCAGCAGCTTCGCAGGTTCGGCTGAGCAGTTCTTC. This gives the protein CASSFAGSAEQFF.

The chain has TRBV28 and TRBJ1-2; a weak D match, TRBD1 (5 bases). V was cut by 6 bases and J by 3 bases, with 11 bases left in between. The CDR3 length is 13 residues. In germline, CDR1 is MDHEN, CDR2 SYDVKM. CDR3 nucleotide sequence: TGTGCCAGCAGGGTCAAAGGGGACTATGGCTACACCTTC. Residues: CASRVKGDYGYTF.

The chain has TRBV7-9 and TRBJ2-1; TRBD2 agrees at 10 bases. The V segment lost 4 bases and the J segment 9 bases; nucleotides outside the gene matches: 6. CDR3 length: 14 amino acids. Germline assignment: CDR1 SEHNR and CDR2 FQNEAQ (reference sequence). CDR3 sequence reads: CASSSTSGKAEQFF. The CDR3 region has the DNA TGTGCCAGCAGCTCAACTAGCGGGAAGGCTGAGCAGTTCTTC.

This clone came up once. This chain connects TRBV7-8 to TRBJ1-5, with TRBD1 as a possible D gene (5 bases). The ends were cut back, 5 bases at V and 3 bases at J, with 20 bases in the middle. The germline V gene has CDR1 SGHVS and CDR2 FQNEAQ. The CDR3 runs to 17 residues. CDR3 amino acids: CASSLPGRANPNQPQHF. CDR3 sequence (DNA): TGTGCCAGCAGCCTGCCCGGCAGGGCTAATCCCAATCAGCCCCAGCATTTT.

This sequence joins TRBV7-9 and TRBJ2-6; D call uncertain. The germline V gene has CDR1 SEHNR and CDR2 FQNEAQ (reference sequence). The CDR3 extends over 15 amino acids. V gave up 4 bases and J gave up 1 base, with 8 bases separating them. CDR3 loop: CASSSTQSGANVLTF. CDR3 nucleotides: TGTGCCAGCAGCTCGACACAGTCTGGGGCCAACGTCCTGACTTTC. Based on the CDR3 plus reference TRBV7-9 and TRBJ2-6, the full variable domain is DTGVSQNPRHKITKRGQNVTFRCDPISEHNRLYWYRQTLGQGPEFLTYFQNEAQLEKSRLLSDRFSAERPKGSFSTLEIQRTEQGDSAMYLCASSSTQSGANVLTFGAGSRLTVL.

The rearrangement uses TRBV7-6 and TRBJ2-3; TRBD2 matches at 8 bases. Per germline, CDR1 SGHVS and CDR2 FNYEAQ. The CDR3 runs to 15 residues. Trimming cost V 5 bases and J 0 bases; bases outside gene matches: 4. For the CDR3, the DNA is TGTGCCAGCAGCATACTAGCGGCTAGCACAGATACGCAGTATTTT. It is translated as CASSILAASTDTQYF. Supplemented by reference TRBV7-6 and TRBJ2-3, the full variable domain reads GAGVSQSPRYKVTKRGQDVALRCDPISGHVSLYWYRQALGQGPEFLTYFNYEAQQDKSGLPNDRFSAERPEGSISTLTIQRTEQRDSAMYRCASSILAASTDTQYFGPGTRLTVL.

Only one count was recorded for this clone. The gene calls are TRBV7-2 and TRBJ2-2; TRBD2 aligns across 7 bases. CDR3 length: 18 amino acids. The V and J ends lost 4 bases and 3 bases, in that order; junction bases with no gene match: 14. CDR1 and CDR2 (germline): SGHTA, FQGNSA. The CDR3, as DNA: TGTGCCAGCAGCTATTCAGCACGCGGGAGTGGGGACACCGGGGAGCTGTTTTTT. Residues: CASSYSARGSGDTGELFF.

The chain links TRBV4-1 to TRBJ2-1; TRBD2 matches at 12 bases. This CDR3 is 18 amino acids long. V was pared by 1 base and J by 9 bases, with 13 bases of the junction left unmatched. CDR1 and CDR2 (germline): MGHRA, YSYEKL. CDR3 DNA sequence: TGCGCCAGCAGCCAAGTTGCCCTACCTAGCGGGAGGGCCGTTGAGCAGTTCTTC. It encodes CASSQVALPSGRAVEQFF.

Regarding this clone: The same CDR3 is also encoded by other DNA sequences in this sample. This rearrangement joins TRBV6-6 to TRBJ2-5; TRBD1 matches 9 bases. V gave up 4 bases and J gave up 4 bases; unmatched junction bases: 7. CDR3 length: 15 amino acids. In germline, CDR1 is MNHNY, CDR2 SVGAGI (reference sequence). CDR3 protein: CASSSRGQGTETQYF. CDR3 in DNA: TGTGCCAGCAGTTCCCGGGGACAGGGAACAGAGACCCAGTACTTC.

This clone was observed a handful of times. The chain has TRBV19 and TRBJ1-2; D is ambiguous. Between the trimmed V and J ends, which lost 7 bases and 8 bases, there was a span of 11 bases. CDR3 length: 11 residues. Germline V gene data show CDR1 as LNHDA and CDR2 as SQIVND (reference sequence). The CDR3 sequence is CASTLGWGYTF. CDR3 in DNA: TGTGCCAGTACCCTAGGCTGGGGCTACACCTTC.

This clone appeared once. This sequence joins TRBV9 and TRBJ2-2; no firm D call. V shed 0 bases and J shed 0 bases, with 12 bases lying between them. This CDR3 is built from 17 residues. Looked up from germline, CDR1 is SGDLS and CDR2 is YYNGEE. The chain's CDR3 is CASSVEAVSANTGELFF. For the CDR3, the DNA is TGTGCCAGCAGCGTAGAGGCCGTAAGTGCGAACACCGGGGAGCTGTTTTTT.

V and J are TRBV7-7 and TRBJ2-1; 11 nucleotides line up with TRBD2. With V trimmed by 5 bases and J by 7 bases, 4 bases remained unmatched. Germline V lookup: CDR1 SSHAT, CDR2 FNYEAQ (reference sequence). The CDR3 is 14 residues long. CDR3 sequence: CASSRGLAGNEQFF. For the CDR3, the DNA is TGTGCCAGCAGCAGAGGACTAGCGGGTAATGAGCAGTTCTTC.

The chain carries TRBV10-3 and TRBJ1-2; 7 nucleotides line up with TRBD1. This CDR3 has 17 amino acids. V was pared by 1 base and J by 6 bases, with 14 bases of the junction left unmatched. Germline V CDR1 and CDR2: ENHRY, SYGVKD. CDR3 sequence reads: CAISEFAGGVLGNGYTF. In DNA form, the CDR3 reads TGTGCCATCAGTGAGTTTGCAGGGGGTGTATTAGGAAATGGCTACACCTTC.

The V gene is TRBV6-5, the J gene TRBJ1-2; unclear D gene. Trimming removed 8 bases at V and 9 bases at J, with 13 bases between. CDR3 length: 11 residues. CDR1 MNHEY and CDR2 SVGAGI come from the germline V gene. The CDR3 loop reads CASRDSWSYTF. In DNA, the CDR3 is TGTGCCAGCCGAGACTCTTGGAGCTACACCTTC.

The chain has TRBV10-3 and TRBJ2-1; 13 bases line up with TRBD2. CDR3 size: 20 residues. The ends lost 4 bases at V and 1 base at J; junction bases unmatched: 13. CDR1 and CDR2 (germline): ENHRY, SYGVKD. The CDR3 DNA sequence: TGTGCCATCAGTGCCCTAGGACTAGCGGGAGCAATAGAATCCTACAATGAGCAGTTCTTC. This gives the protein CAISALGLAGAIESYNEQFF.

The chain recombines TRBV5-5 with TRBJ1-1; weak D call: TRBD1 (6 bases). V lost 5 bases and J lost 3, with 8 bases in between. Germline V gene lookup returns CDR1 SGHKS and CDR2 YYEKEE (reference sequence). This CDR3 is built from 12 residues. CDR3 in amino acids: CASRQGYTEAFF. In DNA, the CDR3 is TGTGCCAGCAGACAGGGATACACTGAAGCTTTCTTT.

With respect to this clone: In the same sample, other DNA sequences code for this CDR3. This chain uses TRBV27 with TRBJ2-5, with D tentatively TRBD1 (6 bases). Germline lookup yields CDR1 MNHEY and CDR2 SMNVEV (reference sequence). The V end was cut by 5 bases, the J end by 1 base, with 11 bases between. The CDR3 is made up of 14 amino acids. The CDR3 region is CASSLRGAQETQYF. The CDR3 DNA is TGTGCCAGCAGTCTCAGGGGAGCCCAAGAGACCCAGTACTTC.

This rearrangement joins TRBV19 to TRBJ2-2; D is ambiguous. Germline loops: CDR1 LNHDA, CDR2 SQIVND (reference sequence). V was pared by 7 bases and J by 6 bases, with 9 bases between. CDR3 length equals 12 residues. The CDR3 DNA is TGTGCCAGTACCGTAATTCCCGGGGAGCTGTTTTTT. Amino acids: CASTVIPGELFF.

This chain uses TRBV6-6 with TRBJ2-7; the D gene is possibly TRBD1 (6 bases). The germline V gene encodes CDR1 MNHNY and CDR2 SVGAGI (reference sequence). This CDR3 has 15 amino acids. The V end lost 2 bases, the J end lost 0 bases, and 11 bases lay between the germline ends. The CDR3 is CASSYRQATSYEQYF. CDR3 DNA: TGTGCCAGCAGTTACCGACAGGCAACCTCCTACGAGCAGTACTTC.

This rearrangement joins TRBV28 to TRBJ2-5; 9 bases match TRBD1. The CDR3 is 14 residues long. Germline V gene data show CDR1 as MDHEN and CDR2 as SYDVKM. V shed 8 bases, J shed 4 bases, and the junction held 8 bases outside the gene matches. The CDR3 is CASGTTGGGETQYF. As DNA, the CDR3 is TGTGCCAGCGGGACTACAGGGGGCGGAGAGACCCAGTACTTC.

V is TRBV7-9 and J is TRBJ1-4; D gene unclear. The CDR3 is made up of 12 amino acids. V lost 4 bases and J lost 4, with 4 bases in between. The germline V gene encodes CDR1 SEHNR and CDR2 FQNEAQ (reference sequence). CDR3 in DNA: TGTGCCAGCAGCTCCGTTAATGAAAAACTGTTTTTT. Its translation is CASSSVNEKLFF.